These 19 T cell receptor beta chains were sequenced from one sample in a study of blood T cell repertoires in COVID-19. The method was immunoSEQ multiplex PCR; TCRdb's version includes in-frame clones alone and lacks a portion of them. Of approximately 160,000 clones listed, over 75% are singletons. What was sequenced was PBMCs or T cells enriched from blood (not recorded which). All receptors derive from a woman aged 45-60 years who had recovered from COVID-19.

As for this clone: Other DNA sequences within the sample encode an identical CDR3. The chain is built from TRBV7-2 and TRBJ2-5; 12 bases are a match to TRBD2. After removal of 5 bases from V and 5 bases from J, the junction contained 6 bases not matched to a gene. Germline-derived CDR1 and CDR2 are SGHTA and FQGNSA. The CDR3 has 15 amino acids. The CDR3 is CASSLGLAGGETQYF. CDR3 DNA: TGTGCCAGCAGCCTGGGACTAGCGGGTGGGGAGACCCAGTACTTC.

The CDR3 DNA sequence: TGTGCCAGCAGCTTGGGGACAGGGTCGGGTTCACCCCTCCACTTT. Protein product: CASSLGTGSGSPLHF. This chain uses TRBV5-4 with TRBJ1-6; 8 bases align to TRBD1. The CDR3 is made up of 15 amino acids. Germline CDR1 reads SGHNT; CDR2 reads YYREEE (reference sequence). V lost 0 bases, J lost 9 bases, and 5 bases stayed unmatched.

The chain combines TRBV20-1 with TRBJ2-7; D possibly corresponds to TRBD1 (5 bases). This CDR3 has 14 amino acids. The germline CDR1 and CDR2 sequences are DFQATT and SNEGSKA (reference sequence). V was shortened by 3 bases and J by 2 bases, with 14 bases between the two germline ends. CDR3 DNA sequence: TGCAGTGCTAGTAGCAGGGTAGAGACCTACGAGCAGTACTTC. Its protein is CSASSRVETYEQYF.

The V and J genes are TRBV2 and TRBJ2-7; TRBD2 agrees at 7 bases. Germline V gene data show CDR1 as SNHLY and CDR2 as FYNNEI. V dropped 7 bases and J dropped 4; count of bases not matched to a gene: 4. CDR3 length: 12 amino acids. The CDR3 is CASKGGRYEQYF. The CDR3 DNA reads as TGTGCCAGCAAAGGCGGGAGATACGAGCAGTACTTC.

The gene calls are TRBV6-5 and TRBJ1-5, with D unresolved. The CDR3 length is 12 residues. Germline values: CDR1 MNHEY, CDR2 SVGAGI. Deletions cut 11 bases from V and 0 bases from J, with 8 bases between. DNA for the CDR3: TGTGCCGTCTCAGATAGCAATCAGCCCCAGCATTTT. Translation gives CAVSDSNQPQHF.

J is TRBJ1-5 and V is TRBV12-3 or TRBV12-4, with D hard to call. Trimming removed 2 bases from V and 5 bases from J, with 7 bases in between. This CDR3 has 13 amino acids. DNA for the CDR3: TGTGCCAGCAGTTTACAGTTGTATCAGCCCCAGCATTTT. Translated, it gives CASSLQLYQPQHF.

V usage is TRBV19 and J usage is TRBJ2-1; 13 nucleotides line up with TRBD2. This CDR3 region has 19 residues. Germline trimming cut 2 bases from V and 8 bases from J; bases unmatched to any gene: 15. The germline V gene encodes CDR1 LNHDA and CDR2 SQIVND (reference sequence). The CDR3 loop reads CASSIRSGGTSGVLDEQFF. The CDR3 nucleotides are TGTGCCAGTAGTATACGGTCCGGAGGGACTAGCGGGGTTTTGGATGAGCAGTTCTTC. The variable domain in full, with the rest retrieved from reference TRBV19 and TRBJ2-1, is DGGITQSPKYLFRKEGQNVTLSCEQNLNHDAMYWYRQDPGQGLRLIYYSQIVNDFQKGDIAEGYSVSREKKESFPLTVTSAQKNPTAFYLCASSIRSGGTSGVLDEQFFGPGTRLTVL.

This rearrangement joins TRBV24-1 to TRBJ2-7; 12 bases map to TRBD2. Trimming removed 4 bases from V and 4 bases from J; junction bases left unmatched: 7. Per the germline V gene, CDR1 is KGHDR and CDR2 is SFDVKD. The CDR3 covers 16 residues. The CDR3 region is CATSDPSSGRGYEQYF. CDR3 coding DNA: TGTGCCACCAGTGACCCCTCTAGCGGGAGGGGGTACGAGCAGTACTTC.

The chain is built from TRBV7-9 and TRBJ2-3; 8 bases map to TRBD1. V trimming: 5 bases; J trimming: 0 bases; junction bases outside the gene matches: 7. The CDR3 is made up of 16 amino acids. From germline, CDR1 is SEHNR and CDR2 FQNEAQ (reference sequence). The CDR3 DNA is TGTGCCAGCAGCCCTCTCTGGACAGGGAGCACAGATACGCAGTATTTT. The encoded protein is CASSPLWTGSTDTQYF.

The V call is TRBV7-3, the J call TRBJ2-1, with D maybe TRBD2 (6 bases). CDR1 is SGHTA and CDR2 is FQGTGA in the germline V gene. V shed 3 bases and J shed 0 bases, with 9 bases lying between them. This CDR3 comprises 15 residues. CDR3 residues: CASSLDGSSYNEQFF. CDR3 nucleotide sequence: TGTGCCAGCAGCTTGGACGGGAGCTCCTACAATGAGCAGTTCTTC.

The J gene is TRBJ2-1, the V gene TRBV3-1 (or the pseudogene TRBV3-2); unclear D gene. This CDR3 has 12 residues. CDR1 is LGHDT and CDR2 is YNNKEL in the germline V gene (reference sequence). V lost 6 bases and J 8 bases, leaving 11 bases between the germline ends. The CDR3 spells CASSNLADEQFF. The CDR3 DNA reads as TGTGCCAGCAGTAACTTAGCAGATGAGCAGTTCTTC.

The gene calls are TRBV5-4 and TRBJ1-3; 9 bases align to TRBD1. This CDR3 comprises 17 residues. Looked up from germline, CDR1 is SGHNT and CDR2 is YYREEE (reference sequence). Trimming took 3 bases from V and 3 from J; bases not matched to a gene: 10. CDR3 protein: CASSSAAQTGGGNTIYF. For the CDR3, the DNA is TGTGCCAGCAGCTCCGCCGCCCAGACAGGGGGTGGAAACACCATATATTTT. The variable domain in full, with the rest retrieved from reference TRBV5-4 and TRBJ1-3, is ETGVTQSPTHLIKTRGQQVTLRCSSQSGHNTVSWYQQALGQGPQFIFQYYREEENGRGNFPPRFSGLQFPNYSSELNVNALELDDSALYLCASSSAAQTGGGNTIYFGEGSWLTVV.

This chain links TRBV7-8 with TRBJ2-7; TRBD2 is a possible D gene (7 bases). CDR1 is SGHVS and CDR2 is FQNEAQ in the germline V gene. The length of the CDR3 is 14 residues. Trimming cost V 5 bases and J 2 bases, with 13 bases left between them. CDR3 protein: CASSHGRDTYEQYF. As DNA, the CDR3 is TGTGCCAGCAGCCATGGGAGGGACACCTACGAGCAGTACTTC.

This chain joins TRBV7-2 and TRBJ2-7, with TRBD1 identical over 11 bases. Germline CDR1 reads SGHTA; CDR2 reads FQGNSA. After removal of 4 bases from V and 6 bases from J, the junction contained 5 bases not matched to a gene. This CDR3 has 14 residues. The DNA of the CDR3 is TGTGCCAGCAGCTCCCGGACAGGGGGCGGCGAGCAGTACTTC. This gives the protein CASSSRTGGGEQYF.

The rearrangement joins TRBV6-6 to TRBJ1-6, with D tentatively TRBD1 (6 bases). The ends were cut back, 4 bases at V and 5 bases at J, with 9 bases in the middle. The CDR3 runs 14 residues. CDR1 MNHNY and CDR2 SVGAGI come from the germline V gene (reference sequence). The CDR3 DNA reads TGTGCCAGCAGTTTTTCAGGGGATAATTCACCCCTCCACTTT. Its translation is CASSFSGDNSPLHF.

The chain joins TRBV5-1 to TRBJ2-3; 7 bases align to TRBD2. Per the germline V gene, CDR1 is SGHRS and CDR2 is YFSETQ. The V and J ends lost 5 bases and 5 bases, in that order; junction bases with no gene match: 11. This CDR3 comprises 15 residues. The CDR3 DNA follows: TGCGCCAGCAGAGCGGGAACTACCCCCGGAGATACGCAGTATTTT. Translating it yields CASRAGTTPGDTQYF.

This rearrangement joins TRBV6-6 to TRBJ1-6; TRBD1 might be the D (5 bases). The CDR3 runs 15 residues. CDR1 is MNHNY and CDR2 is SVGAGI in the germline V gene (reference sequence). V was clipped by 6 bases and J by 7 bases, with 16 bases between them. CDR3 sequence: CASRPSGGTNSPLHF. The CDR3 DNA is TGTGCCAGCAGACCCTCCGGCGGGACCAATTCACCCCTCCACTTT.

The CDR3 DNA sequence: TGTGCCAGCAGCGGCCCAGGGGAGGGTGGTAATTCACCCCTCCACTTT. Translation gives CASSGPGEGGNSPLHF. The V and J genes are TRBV11-2 and TRBJ1-6; a weak D match, TRBD1 (6 bases). The CDR3 contains 16 residues. CDR1 SGHAT and CDR2 FQNNGV come from the germline V gene. V was cut by 5 bases and J by 6 bases, with 17 bases left in between.

J is TRBJ2-1 and V is TRBV19; weak D call: TRBD1 (5 bases). V was cut by 5 bases and J by 0 bases, with 17 bases left in between. The CDR3 has 17 residues. Germline lookup yields CDR1 LNHDA and CDR2 SQIVND (reference sequence). CDR3 region: CASSVGLRQGSYNEQFF. In DNA, the CDR3 is TGTGCCAGTAGTGTTGGTTTAAGGCAGGGCTCCTACAATGAGCAGTTCTTC. The entire variable domain, with the rest obtained from reference TRBV19 and TRBJ2-1, is as follows: DGGITQSPKYLFRKEGQNVTLSCEQNLNHDAMYWYRQDPGQGLRLIYYSQIVNDFQKGDIAEGYSVSREKKESFPLTVTSAQKNPTAFYLCASSVGLRQGSYNEQFFGPGTRLTVL.